One and the same sample provided the 19 T cell receptor beta chains below, sequenced in a study of cytomegalovirus exposure and HLA in healthy donors. Clones were sequenced by immunoSEQ multiplex PCR, and TCRdb holds only the in-frame ones, with some missing. The data hold hundreds of thousands of clones, with around four fifths observed a single time. The source material was PBMCs. The origin of the receptors is a woman aged 18-29 years in good health and CMV-seronegative.

The chain joins TRBV2 to TRBJ2-1; weak D call: TRBD2 (6 bases). The V gene's germline CDR1 is SNHLY and CDR2 FYNNEI. Trimming removed 2 bases from V and 0 bases from J, with 8 bases in between. The CDR3 has 15 residues. CDR3 sequence (DNA): TGTGCCAGCAGTGAATCCGGGGGCTCCTACAATGAGCAGTTCTTC. Its translation: CASSESGGSYNEQFF.

The rearrangement links TRBV7-9 to TRBJ1-1, with 9 bases aligning to TRBD1. The CDR3 is made up of 16 amino acids. Germline V gene lookup returns CDR1 SEHNR and CDR2 FQNEAQ (reference sequence). V was pared by 3 bases and J by 3 bases, with 8 bases of the junction left unmatched. CDR3 sequence: CASSFQHGQGHTEAFF. CDR3 bases: TGTGCCAGCAGCTTCCAACACGGACAGGGGCACACTGAAGCTTTCTTT.

The chain is built from TRBV4-1 and TRBJ2-7; 9 bases are shared with TRBD1. The CDR3 is 15 residues long. CDR1 and CDR2 from the germline V gene are MGHRA and YSYEKL. V dropped 4 bases and J dropped 2; count of bases not matched to a gene: 6. CDR3 nucleotides: TGCGCCAGCAGCCGCCCGGGACAGGGTACCTACGAGCAGTACTTC. Its translation: CASSRPGQGTYEQYF.

The chain recombines TRBV6-1 with TRBJ1-2; D is perhaps TRBD1 (6 bases). Trimming removed 7 bases at V and 4 bases at J, with 16 bases between. Germline V CDR1 and CDR2: MNHNS, SASEGT. CDR3 size: 14 residues. CDR3 in amino acids: CASNDPTGSYGYTF. CDR3 nucleotide sequence: TGTGCCAGCAATGATCCCACAGGGAGCTATGGCTACACCTTC.

The V gene is TRBV11-2, the J gene TRBJ2-2; D possibly corresponds to TRBD2 (5 bases). Germline V lookup: CDR1 SGHAT, CDR2 FQNNGV. This CDR3 is 16 amino acids long. Trimming cost V 2 bases and J 4 bases, with 14 bases left between them. CDR3 coding DNA: TGTGCCAGCAGCTTATTTGAGGCCGCGGGCACCGGGGAGCTGTTTTTT. The encoded protein is CASSLFEAAGTGELFF.

V and J are TRBV5-8 and TRBJ2-1, with a tentative D call TRBD1 (6 bases). This CDR3 has 15 amino acids. V shed 4 bases and J shed 1 base, with 12 bases lying between them. Germline V CDR1 and CDR2: SGHTS, YDEGEE. CDR3 protein: CASSPGTYSYNEQFF. In DNA form, the CDR3 reads TGTGCCAGCAGCCCGGGGACATATTCCTACAATGAGCAGTTCTTC.

The chain has TRBV4-2 and TRBJ2-1; a weak D match, TRBD2 (5 bases). The CDR3 is 13 residues long. Germline lookup yields CDR1 LGHNA and CDR2 YNFKEQ. V was shortened by 4 bases and J by 2 bases, with 6 bases between the two germline ends. The DNA for the CDR3 is TGTGCCAGCAGCCGGACTCCCTACAATGAGCAGTTCTTC. Translated, it gives CASSRTPYNEQFF.

The J gene is TRBJ1-5, the V gene TRBV28, with D possibly TRBD1 on 5 matching bases. Germline V gene sequence: CDR1 MDHEN, CDR2 SYDVKM. V gave up 7 bases and J gave up 7 bases, with 14 bases separating them. This CDR3 comprises 13 residues. The DNA for the CDR3 is TGTGCCAGCACTCTAGGGGAGGTCCAGCCCCAGCATTTT. It is translated as CASTLGEVQPQHF.

The chain combines TRBV5-1 with TRBJ2-2; maybe TRBD2 (5 bases). Per germline, CDR1 SGHRS and CDR2 YFSETQ. There are 22 residues in the CDR3. Trimming stripped 4 bases from V and 1 base from J, with 32 bases between. CDR3 loop: CASSIWLWQDGERRRNTGELFF. In DNA, the CDR3 is TGCGCCAGCAGCATTTGGTTGTGGCAAGACGGGGAGAGGAGGAGGAACACCGGGGAGCTGTTTTTT.

The chain uses TRBV4-1 and TRBJ1-1, with TRBD1 matching 12 bases. Germline CDR1 is MGHRA and CDR2 is YSYEKL. The CDR3 covers 15 residues. V shed 4 bases and J 5 bases; nucleotides not matched to a gene: 5. The CDR3 bases are TGCGCCAGCAGCCCGGGACAGGGGGCGCATACTGAAGCTTTCTTT. Translating it yields CASSPGQGAHTEAFF.

This chain links TRBV7-3 with TRBJ2-2; a weak D match, TRBD1 (5 bases). This CDR3 has 16 amino acids. V gave up 2 bases and J gave up 7 bases, with 17 bases separating them. Germline CDR1 reads SGHTA; CDR2 reads FQGTGA. DNA for the CDR3: TGTGCCAGCAGCTTAGGCCGACAGAGGAGAGGCGGGGAGCTGTTTTTT. Encoded protein: CASSLGRQRRGGELFF.

About this clone: The same CDR3 is also encoded by other DNA sequences in this sample. The rearrangement links TRBV18 to TRBJ1-1; D gene uncertain. In germline, CDR1 is KGHSH, CDR2 LQKENI. CDR3 length: 14 amino acids. Trimming removed 4 bases at V and 1 base at J, with 10 bases between. The CDR3, as DNA: TGTGCCAGCTCACTCGGACGAGGGAACACTGAAGCTTTCTTT. Its protein product is CASSLGRGNTEAFF.

The chain has TRBV7-2 and TRBJ1-4, with 10 positions matching TRBD1. The CDR3 contains 15 residues. V trimming: 4 bases; J trimming: 7 bases; junction bases outside the gene matches: 6. Germline CDR1 SGHTA, CDR2 FQGNSA. CDR3 loop: CASSSDRGQSEKLFF. In DNA, the CDR3 is TGTGCCAGCAGCTCAGACAGGGGGCAGAGTGAAAAACTGTTTTTT. Using reference TRBV7-2 and TRBJ1-4 for the parts outside the CDR3, the full variable domain is GAGVSQSPSNKVTEKGKDVELRCDPISGHTALYWYRQSLGQGLEFLIYFQGNSAPDKSGLPSDRFSAERTGGSVSTLTIQRTQQEDSAVYLCASSSDRGQSEKLFFGSGTQLSVL.

The chain employs TRBV19 and TRBJ1-2, with D uncertain. This CDR3 has 12 residues. Germline-derived CDR1 and CDR2 are LNHDA and SQIVND (reference sequence). The V end lost 8 bases, the J end lost 7 bases, and 14 bases lay between the germline ends. The CDR3 loop is CASQLGGSGYTF. DNA of the CDR3: TGTGCCAGTCAATTGGGAGGGAGTGGCTACACCTTC.

V is TRBV10-1 and J is TRBJ2-3; 8 bases are shared with TRBD2. Germline V CDR1 and CDR2: WNHNN, SYGVQD (reference sequence). V lost 3 bases and J lost 2; bases outside the gene matches: 1. There are 14 residues in the CDR3. In DNA, the CDR3 is TGCGCCAGCAGTGATAGCGGGGTCACAGATACGCAGTATTTT. It encodes CASSDSGVTDTQYF.

The rearrangement joins TRBV5-4 to TRBJ1-4; possible D gene TRBD1, 5 bases. The CDR3 spans 17 residues. Germline CDR1 SGHNT, CDR2 YYREEE (reference sequence). Trimming removed 4 bases from V and 0 bases from J, with 16 bases in between. The DNA of the CDR3 is TGTGCCAGCAGCCCCGGTCGGGGGTATGCAACTAATGAAAAACTGTTTTTT. This codes for CASSPGRGYATNEKLFF.

This clone turned up a few times. This rearrangement joins TRBV10-3 to TRBJ2-1; 7 bases agree with TRBD2. J gave up 3 bases and V 6 bases, and 2 bases lay outside the gene matches. CDR1 ENHRY and CDR2 SYGVKD come from the germline V gene. The CDR3 consists of 13 residues. CDR3 in amino acids: CAIRAGLYNEQFF. The CDR3 DNA follows: TGTGCCATCAGAGCGGGACTCTACAATGAGCAGTTCTTC.

The rearrangement links TRBV19 to TRBJ1-5, with 8 nucleotides matching TRBD1. V shed 3 bases, J shed 5 bases, and the junction held 6 bases outside the gene matches. Germline V gene sequence: CDR1 LNHDA, CDR2 SQIVND (reference sequence). The CDR3 is 15 amino acids. In DNA, the CDR3 is TGTGCCAGTAGTATGGCGGACAGGGAATATCAGCCCCAGCATTTT. It translates to CASSMADREYQPQHF.

The chain recombines TRBV29-1 with TRBJ2-3; D is perhaps TRBD2 (6 bases). Trimming pared 6 bases from V and 4 bases from J, leaving 8 bases between. CDR3 length equals 11 residues. The V gene's germline CDR1 is SQVTM and CDR2 ANQGSEA. The DNA of the CDR3 is TGCAGCGTCGGGGGTTCAGATACGCAGTATTTT. As protein: CSVGGSDTQYF.